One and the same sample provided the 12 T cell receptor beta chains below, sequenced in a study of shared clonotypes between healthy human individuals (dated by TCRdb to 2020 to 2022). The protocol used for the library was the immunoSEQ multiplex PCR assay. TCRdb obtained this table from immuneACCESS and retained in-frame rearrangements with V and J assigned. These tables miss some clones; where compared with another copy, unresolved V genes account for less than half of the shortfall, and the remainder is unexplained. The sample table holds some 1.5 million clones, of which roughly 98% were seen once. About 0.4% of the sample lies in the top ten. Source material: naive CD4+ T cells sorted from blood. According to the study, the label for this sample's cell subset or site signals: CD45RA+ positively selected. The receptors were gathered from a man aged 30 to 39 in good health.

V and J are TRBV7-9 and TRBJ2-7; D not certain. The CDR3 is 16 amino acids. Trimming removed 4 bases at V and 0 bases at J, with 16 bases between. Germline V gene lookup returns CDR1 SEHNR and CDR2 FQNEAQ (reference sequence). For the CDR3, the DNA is TGTGCCAGCAGCTCCAGGATCGGGTTCAGCTCCTACGAGCAGTACTTC. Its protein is CASSSRIGFSSYEQYF.

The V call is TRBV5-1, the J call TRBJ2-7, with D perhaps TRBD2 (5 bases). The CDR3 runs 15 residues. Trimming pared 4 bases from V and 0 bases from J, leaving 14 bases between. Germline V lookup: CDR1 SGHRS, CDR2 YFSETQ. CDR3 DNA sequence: TGCGCCAGCAGCCTTCGGGTGGGGAGCTCCTACGAGCAGTACTTC. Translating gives CASSLRVGSSYEQYF.

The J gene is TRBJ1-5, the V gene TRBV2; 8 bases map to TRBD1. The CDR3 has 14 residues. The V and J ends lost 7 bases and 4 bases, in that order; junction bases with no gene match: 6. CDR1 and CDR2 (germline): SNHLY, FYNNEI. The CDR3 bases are TGTGCCAGCAATGACAGGGGTCAGAATCAGCCCCAGCATTTT. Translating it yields CASNDRGQNQPQHF.

DNA for the CDR3: TGTGCCACCAGCAGAGCGGACAGGGGGGAGACCCAGTACTTC. It is translated as CATSRADRGETQYF. The chain combines TRBV15 with TRBJ2-5, with 10 bases lining up with TRBD1. This CDR3 comprises 14 residues. After removal of 1 base from V and 5 bases from J, the junction contained 1 base not matched to a gene. Germline values: CDR1 LNHNV, CDR2 YYDKDF (reference sequence).

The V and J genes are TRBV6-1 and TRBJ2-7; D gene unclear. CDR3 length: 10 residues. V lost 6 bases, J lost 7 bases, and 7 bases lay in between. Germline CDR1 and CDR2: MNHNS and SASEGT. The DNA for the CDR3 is TGTGCCAGCAGCCTAAGAGAGCAGTACTTC. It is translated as CASSLREQYF.

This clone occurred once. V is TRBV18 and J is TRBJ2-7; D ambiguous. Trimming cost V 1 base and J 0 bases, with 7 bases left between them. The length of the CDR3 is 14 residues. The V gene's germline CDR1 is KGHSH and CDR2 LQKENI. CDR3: CASSPQQASYEQYF. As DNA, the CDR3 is TGTGCCAGCTCACCACAGCAGGCCTCCTACGAGCAGTACTTC.

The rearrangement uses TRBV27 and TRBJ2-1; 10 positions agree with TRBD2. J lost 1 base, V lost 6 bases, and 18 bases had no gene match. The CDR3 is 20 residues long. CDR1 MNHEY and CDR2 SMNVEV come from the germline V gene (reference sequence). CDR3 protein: CASSPGLARIWVGSYNEQFF. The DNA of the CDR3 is TGTGCCAGCAGCCCGGGACTAGCGAGGATTTGGGTGGGTTCCTACAATGAGCAGTTCTTC.

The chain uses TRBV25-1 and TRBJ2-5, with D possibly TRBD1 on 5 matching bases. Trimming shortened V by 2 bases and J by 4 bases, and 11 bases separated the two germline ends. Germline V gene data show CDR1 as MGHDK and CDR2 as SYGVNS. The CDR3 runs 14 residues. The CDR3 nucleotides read TGTGCCAGCAGTGAAGCCAGGGTTTCAGAGACCCAGTACTTC. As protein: CASSEARVSETQYF. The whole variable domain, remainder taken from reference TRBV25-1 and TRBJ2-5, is EADIYQTPRYLVIGTGKKITLECSQTMGHDKMYWYQQDPGMELHLIHYSYGVNSTEKGDLSSESTVSRIRTEHFPLTLESARPSHTSQYLCASSEARVSETQYFGPGTRLLVL.

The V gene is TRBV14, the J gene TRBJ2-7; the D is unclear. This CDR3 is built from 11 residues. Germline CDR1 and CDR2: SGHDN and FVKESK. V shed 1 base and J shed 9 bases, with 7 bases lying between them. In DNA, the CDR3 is TGTGCCAGCAGCCAAGTTGGGGTGCAGTACTTC. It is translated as CASSQVGVQYF.

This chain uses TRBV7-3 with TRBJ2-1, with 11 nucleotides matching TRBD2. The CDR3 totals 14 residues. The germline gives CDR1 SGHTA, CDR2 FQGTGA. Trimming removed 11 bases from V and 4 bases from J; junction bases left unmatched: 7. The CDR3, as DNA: TGTGCCCCAAAGGGACTAGCGGATTACAATGAGCAGTTCTTC. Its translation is CAPKGLADYNEQFF.

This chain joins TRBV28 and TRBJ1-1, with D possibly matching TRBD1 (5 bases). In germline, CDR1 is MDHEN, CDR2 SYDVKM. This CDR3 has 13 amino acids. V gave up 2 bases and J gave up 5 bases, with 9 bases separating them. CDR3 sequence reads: CASSLTGRTEAFF. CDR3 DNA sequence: TGTGCCAGCAGTTTAACAGGAAGAACTGAAGCTTTCTTT.

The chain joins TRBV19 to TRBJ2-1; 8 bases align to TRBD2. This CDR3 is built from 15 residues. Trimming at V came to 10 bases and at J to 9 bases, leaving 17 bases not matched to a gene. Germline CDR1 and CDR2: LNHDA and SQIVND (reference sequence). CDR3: CATGTRGGVRSEQFF. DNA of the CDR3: TGTGCCACCGGGACTAGAGGGGGGGTACGGAGTGAGCAGTTCTTC.